The 28 T cell receptor beta chains reported below all come from one sample, sequenced in a study of cytotoxic CD8 clonotypes in ibrutinib-treated CLL. Measured with immunoSEQ multiplex PCR; TCRdb has only the in-frame clones, and not every one. This table has about 15,000 clones, roughly two thirds appearing once. The sequencing here drew on PBMCs, taken before ibrutinib treatment. The source is a human donor with chronic lymphocytic leukemia.

This clone was detected only once. The chain carries TRBV6-6 and TRBJ2-2; no reliable D call. This CDR3 comprises 11 residues. Germline V gene data show CDR1 as MNHNY and CDR2 as SVGAGI (reference sequence). Trimming left V 7 bases short and J 5 bases short, with 5 bases between. The CDR3 reads CASKETGELFF. Written as DNA, the CDR3 is TGTGCCAGCAAGGAGACCGGGGAGCTGTTTTTT.

The CDR3: CASSLGTRGATQYF. CDR3 nucleotides: TGTGCCAGCAGCTTAGGGACTAGAGGTGCTACGCAGTATTTT. The V and J genes are TRBV7-9 and TRBJ2-3; 7 bases agree with TRBD2. Germline V lookup: CDR1 SEHNR, CDR2 FQNEAQ (reference sequence). V lost 1 base, J lost 8 bases, and 6 bases stayed unmatched. The CDR3 extends over 14 amino acids.

This clone is deemed medium-sized. The CDR3 sequence: CAWRRGRDTEAFF. The CDR3 nucleotides are TGTGCCTGGCGAAGGGGGAGGGACACTGAAGCTTTCTTT. The chain combines TRBV30 with TRBJ1-1, with D perhaps matching TRBD1 (6 bases). V dropped 5 bases and J dropped 3 bases, with 13 bases sitting between them. Germline-derived CDR1 and CDR2 are GTSNPN and SVGIG (reference sequence). This CDR3 is built from 13 residues.

The chain uses TRBV7-9 and TRBJ1-2; D is possibly TRBD1 (5 bases). Germline V gene lookup returns CDR1 SEHNR and CDR2 FQNEAQ (reference sequence). This CDR3 has 15 residues. V lost 1 base, J lost 6 bases, and 15 bases lay in between. The CDR3 region is CASSLDSGKIDGYTF. The CDR3, as DNA: TGTGCCAGCAGCTTAGACTCAGGGAAAATCGATGGCTACACCTTC.

A few counts support this clone. This chain uses TRBV6-5 with TRBJ1-1, with a weak D call TRBD1 (6 bases). This CDR3 region has 15 residues. Germline V lookup: CDR1 MNHEY, CDR2 SVGAGI. The V and J ends lost 1 base and 0 bases respectively, with 9 bases between them. Here the CDR3 reads CASSYWGQMNTEAFF. CDR3 nucleotides: TGTGCCAGCAGTTACTGGGGACAAATGAACACTGAAGCTTTCTTT.

Only a few counts were recorded for this clone. The gene calls are TRBV7-9 and TRBJ1-3; D call uncertain. CDR1 and CDR2 (germline): SEHNR, FQNEAQ (reference sequence). This CDR3 is built from 14 residues. V was trimmed by 3 bases and J by 3 bases, leaving 9 bases between them. CDR3 coding DNA: TGTGCCAGCAGCTTTGCAGGAAGTGGAAACACCATATATTTT. Amino acid sequence: CASSFAGSGNTIYF. Looking up the rest from reference TRBV7-9 and TRBJ1-3 gives the full variable domain: DTGVSQNPRHKITKRGQNVTFRCDPISEHNRLYWYRQTLGQGPEFLTYFQNEAQLEKSRLLSDRFSAERPKGSFSTLEIQRTEQGDSAMYLCASSFAGSGNTIYFGEGSWLTVV.

The V and J genes are TRBV6-5 and TRBJ2-7, with D unclear. The CDR3 sequence is 11 residues long. The germline V and J ends were trimmed by 10 bases and 5 bases, with 12 bases remaining between them. Germline-derived CDR1 and CDR2 are MNHEY and SVGAGI. CDR3 in DNA: TGTGCCACGGCGGTTCCGCACGAGCAGTACGTC. It translates to CATAVPHEQYV.

The rearrangement joins TRBV7-9 to TRBJ2-3; 9 bases are a match to TRBD1. The CDR3 totals 18 residues. Germline assignment: CDR1 SEHNR and CDR2 FQNEAQ (reference sequence). Trimming cost V 4 bases and J 4 bases; bases outside gene matches: 15. This CDR3 reads CASSSGQGRISPSDTQYF. In nucleotides, the CDR3 is TGTGCCAGCAGCTCGGGACAGGGTAGAATTTCGCCTTCAGATACGCAGTATTTT.

This sequence joins TRBV10-2 and TRBJ2-7; no firm D call. This CDR3 has 11 residues. Germline CDR1 reads WSHSY; CDR2 reads SAAADI. The germline V and J ends were trimmed by 8 bases and 5 bases, with 10 bases remaining between them. The CDR3 loop reads CASRIDHEQYF. The CDR3 region has the DNA TGCGCCAGCCGGATAGACCACGAGCAGTACTTC.

This chain links TRBV5-1 with TRBJ2-1; D gene unclear. CDR3 length equals 12 residues. In germline, CDR1 is SGHRS, CDR2 YFSETQ. V lost 0 bases, J lost 8 bases, and 6 bases lay in between. The CDR3: CASSLDLDEQFF. The CDR3 DNA reads as TGCGCCAGCAGCTTGGATCTAGATGAGCAGTTCTTC.

The CDR3 DNA reads TGCGCCAGCAGCTTGGGTGCTAGCGGGGGGAGGATAGATACGCAGTATTTT. It translates to CASSLGASGGRIDTQYF. This rearrangement joins TRBV5-1 to TRBJ2-3; the match to TRBD2 covers 11 bases. The CDR3 is 17 residues long. Germline CDR1 SGHRS, CDR2 YFSETQ. Trimming removed 0 bases from V and 5 bases from J; junction bases left unmatched: 8.

The genes are TRBV6-5 and TRBJ2-7, with a tentative D call TRBD2 (7 bases). The CDR3 has 15 residues. The germline V gene has CDR1 MNHEY and CDR2 SVGAGI. V lost 0 bases and J 7 bases, leaving 16 bases between the germline ends. CDR3 residues: CASSYSSGVGGEQYF. The CDR3 DNA sequence: TGTGCCAGCAGTTACTCGTCAGGGGTCGGGGGGGAGCAGTACTTC.

The chain joins TRBV7-2 to TRBJ2-3; 16 positions match TRBD2. V dropped 3 bases and J dropped 7; count of bases not matched to a gene: 1. There are 15 residues in the CDR3. CDR1 SGHTA and CDR2 FQGNSA come from the germline V gene. Written as DNA, the CDR3 is TGTGCCAGCAGCTTGGGACTAGCGGGGGGGAATACGCAGTATTTT. Its translation is CASSLGLAGGNTQYF.

The chain carries TRBV23-1 and TRBJ2-7, with 7 nucleotides matching TRBD2. TRBV23-1 is classed as an ORF, of uncertain function. The CDR3 is 18 amino acids. The V and J ends lost 8 bases and 4 bases, in that order; junction bases with no gene match: 23. CDR3 residues: CASGGVLGRPRLRYEQYF. Here the CDR3 DNA reads TGCGCCAGCGGGGGGGTTCTTGGGCGCCCAAGGCTCAGATACGAGCAGTACTTC.

This clone turned up a few times. V usage is TRBV11-2 and J usage is TRBJ2-7; no reliable D call. The CDR3 covers 14 residues. Germline loops: CDR1 SGHAT, CDR2 FQNNGV. Trimming cost V 3 bases and J 0 bases, with 9 bases left between them. The chain's CDR3 is CASSFGGPSYEQYV. The CDR3 region has the DNA TGTGCCAGCAGCTTCGGCGGTCCCTCCTACGAGCAGTACGTC.

The chain is built from TRBV6-1 and TRBJ2-7; D tentatively fits TRBD1 or TRBD2 (5 bases each). Looked up from germline, CDR1 is MNHNS and CDR2 is SASEGT. V was cut by 7 bases and J by 1 base, with 17 bases left in between. CDR3 length equals 15 residues. CDR3 sequence: CASTGTLGSSYEQYF. The CDR3 region has the DNA TGTGCCAGCACCGGGACCCTTGGCAGTTCCTACGAGCAGTACTTC.

The gene calls are TRBV4-1 and TRBJ2-1; D is unresolved. Trimming left V 4 bases short and J 7 bases short, with 8 bases between. Germline V gene lookup returns CDR1 MGHRA and CDR2 YSYEKL. This CDR3 region has 12 residues. The CDR3 loop reads CASSPRPNEQFF. CDR3 coding DNA: TGCGCCAGCAGCCCCAGGCCGAATGAGCAGTTCTTC.

The V and J genes are TRBV5-1 and TRBJ2-7; TRBD2 might be the D (6 bases). The CDR3 covers 15 residues. Germline assignment: CDR1 SGHRS and CDR2 YFSETQ. V dropped 0 bases and J dropped 5 bases, with 15 bases sitting between them. The CDR3 DNA reads as TGCGCCAGCAGCTTGGGGTACACAGGAGGGGACGAGCAGTACTTC. The encoded protein is CASSLGYTGGDEQYF.

The chain couples TRBV6-1 to TRBJ2-1; D is possibly TRBD2 (5 bases). Per the germline V gene, CDR1 is MNHNS and CDR2 is SASEGT. The CDR3 length is 14 residues. Trimming removed 7 bases from V and 0 bases from J, with 10 bases in between. The CDR3 loop is CASKSGSSYNEQFF. CDR3 in DNA: TGTGCCAGCAAAAGCGGAAGCTCCTACAATGAGCAGTTCTTC.

This chain joins TRBV7-9 and TRBJ1-4, with unresolved D. The germline gives CDR1 SEHNR, CDR2 FQNEAQ (reference sequence). V lost 5 bases to trimming and J lost 7 bases, with 5 bases between them. The CDR3 sequence is 11 residues long. The CDR3 reads CASSHSEKLFF. Here the CDR3 DNA reads TGTGCCAGCAGCCATAGTGAAAAACTGTTTTTT.

This chain joins TRBV6-5 and TRBJ2-7; tentatively, D is TRBD2 (6 bases). Germline-derived CDR1 and CDR2 are MNHEY and SVGAGI. V was pared by 0 bases and J by 2 bases, with 14 bases between. CDR3 length equals 16 residues. This CDR3 reads CASSYSGGWGAYEQYF. CDR3 coding DNA: TGTGCCAGCAGTTACTCGGGCGGGTGGGGGGCCTACGAGCAGTACTTC.

This clone was recorded once. V and J are TRBV11-3 and TRBJ2-3; 13 bases agree with TRBD2. Germline V gives CDR1 SGHNT, CDR2 YENEEA. Germline trimming cut 5 bases from V and 1 base from J; bases unmatched to any gene: 3. The length of the CDR3 is 16 residues. CDR3 coding DNA: TGTGCCAGCAGCCCCGGGACTAGCGGGGGCACAGATACGCAGTATTTT. This encodes CASSPGTSGGTDTQYF.

The V call is TRBV27, the J call TRBJ2-7; D gene uncertain. V lost 4 bases and J 6 bases, leaving 10 bases between the germline ends. This CDR3 spans 12 amino acids. Per germline, CDR1 MNHEY and CDR2 SMNVEV (reference sequence). In DNA form, the CDR3 reads TGTGCCAGCAGTTCTTTTTCTGGCGAGCAGTACGTC. This gives the protein CASSSFSGEQYV.

The V and J genes are TRBV2 and TRBJ1-6, with D possibly TRBD1 on 5 matching bases. V was trimmed by 1 base and J by 9 bases, leaving 7 bases between them. Per germline, CDR1 SNHLY and CDR2 FYNNEI. This CDR3 spans 13 amino acids. This CDR3 is CASSEEGSSPLHF. DNA for the CDR3: TGTGCCAGCAGTGAAGAGGGGAGTTCACCCCTCCACTTT.

The CDR3 sequence: CASSQERQGSEAFF. CDR3 sequence (DNA): TGCGCCAGCAGCCAAGAGAGACAGGGATCTGAAGCTTTCTTT. This chain uses TRBV4-1 with TRBJ1-1, with TRBD1 matching over 7 bases. In germline, CDR1 is MGHRA, CDR2 YSYEKL. Trimming took 0 bases from V and 6 from J; bases not matched to a gene: 4. This CDR3 has 14 amino acids.

V is TRBV2 and J is TRBJ1-2; 7 bases fit TRBD1. J gave up 2 bases and V 5 bases, and 11 bases lay outside the gene matches. Germline V gives CDR1 SNHLY, CDR2 FYNNEI. The CDR3 length is 16 residues. The CDR3 loop is CASSPRSQTGNYGYTF. The CDR3 DNA reads TGTGCCAGCAGTCCTCGATCTCAGACAGGGAACTATGGCTACACCTTC.

This clone came up once. The chain recombines TRBV6-1 with TRBJ2-5; 8 bases are shared with TRBD1. The CDR3 has 14 residues. Germline V gene data show CDR1 as MNHNS and CDR2 as SASEGT. The V and J ends lost 4 bases and 1 base, in that order; junction bases with no gene match: 2. Here the CDR3 reads CASSVTGGQETQYF. The DNA of the CDR3 is TGTGCCAGCAGTGTTACAGGGGGCCAAGAGACCCAGTACTTC.

The genes are TRBV5-6 and TRBJ2-7, with 12 bases lining up with TRBD2. This CDR3 region has 16 residues. After removal of 7 bases from V and 3 bases from J, the junction contained 11 bases not matched to a gene. Looked up from germline, CDR1 is SGHDT and CDR2 is YYEEEE. CDR3 residues: CASAIDPSGRDYEQYF. The CDR3 DNA reads TGTGCCAGCGCAATAGACCCTAGCGGGAGGGACTACGAGCAGTACTTC.